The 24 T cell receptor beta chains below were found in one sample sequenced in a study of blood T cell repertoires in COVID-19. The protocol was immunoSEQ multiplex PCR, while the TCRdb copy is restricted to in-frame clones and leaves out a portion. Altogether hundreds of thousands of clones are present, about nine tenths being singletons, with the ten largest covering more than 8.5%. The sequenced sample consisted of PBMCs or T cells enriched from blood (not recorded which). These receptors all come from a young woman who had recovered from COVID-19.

The CDR3 loop is CASSDSSQGSDEKLFF. The CDR3, as DNA: TGTGCCAGCAGTGATTCATCTCAGGGGTCCGATGAAAAACTGTTTTTT. The chain recombines TRBV2 with TRBJ1-4, with TRBD1 as a possible D gene (6 bases). Germline V gene sequence: CDR1 SNHLY, CDR2 FYNNEI. The CDR3 is 16 residues long. Trimming left V 3 bases short and J 6 bases short, with 17 bases between. Full variable domain (missing parts from reference TRBV2 and TRBJ1-4): EPEVTQTPSHQVTQMGQEVILRCVPISNHLYFYWYRQILGQKVEFLVSFYNNEISEKSEIFDDQFSVERPDGSNFTLKIRSTKLEDSAMYFCASSDSSQGSDEKLFFGSGTQLSVL.

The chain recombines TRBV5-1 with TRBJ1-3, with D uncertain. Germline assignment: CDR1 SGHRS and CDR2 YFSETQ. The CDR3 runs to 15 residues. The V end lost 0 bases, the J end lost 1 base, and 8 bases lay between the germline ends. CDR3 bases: TGCGCCAGCAGCTTGGACTTCGGGTCTGGAAACACCATATATTTT. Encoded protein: CASSLDFGSGNTIYF.

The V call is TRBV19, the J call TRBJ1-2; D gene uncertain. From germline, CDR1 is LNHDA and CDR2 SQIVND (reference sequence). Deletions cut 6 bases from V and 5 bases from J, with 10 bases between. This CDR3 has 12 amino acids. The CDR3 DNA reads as TGTGCCAGTAGCTGGGGAGGGTATGGCTACACCTTC. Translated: CASSWGGYGYTF.

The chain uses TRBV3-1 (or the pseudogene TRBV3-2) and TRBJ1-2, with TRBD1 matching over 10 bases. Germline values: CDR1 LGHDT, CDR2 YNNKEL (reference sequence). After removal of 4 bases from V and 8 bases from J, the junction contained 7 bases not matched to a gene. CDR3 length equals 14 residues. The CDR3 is CASSPGTGARGYTF. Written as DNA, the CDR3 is TGTGCCAGCAGCCCTGGGACAGGGGCTAGGGGCTACACCTTC.

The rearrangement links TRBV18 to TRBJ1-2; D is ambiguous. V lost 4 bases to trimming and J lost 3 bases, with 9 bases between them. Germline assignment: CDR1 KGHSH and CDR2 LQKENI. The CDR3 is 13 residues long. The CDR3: CASSLGLDYGYTF. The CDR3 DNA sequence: TGTGCCAGCTCACTCGGTCTCGACTATGGCTACACCTTC.

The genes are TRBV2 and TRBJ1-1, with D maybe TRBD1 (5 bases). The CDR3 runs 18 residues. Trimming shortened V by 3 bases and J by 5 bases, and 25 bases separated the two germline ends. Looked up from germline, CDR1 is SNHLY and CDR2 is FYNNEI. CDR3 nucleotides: TGTGCCAGCAGTGAGTTCCACAACCAATTAGGGGAAGATACTGAAGCTTTCTTT. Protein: CASSEFHNQLGEDTEAFF.

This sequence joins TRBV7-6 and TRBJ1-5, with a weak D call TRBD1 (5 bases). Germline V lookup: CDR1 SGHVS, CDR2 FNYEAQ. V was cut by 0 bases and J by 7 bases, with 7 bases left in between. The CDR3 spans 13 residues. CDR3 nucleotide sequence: TGTGCCAGCAGCTTAGCGACAGCCCAGCCCCAGCATTTT. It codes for CASSLATAQPQHF.

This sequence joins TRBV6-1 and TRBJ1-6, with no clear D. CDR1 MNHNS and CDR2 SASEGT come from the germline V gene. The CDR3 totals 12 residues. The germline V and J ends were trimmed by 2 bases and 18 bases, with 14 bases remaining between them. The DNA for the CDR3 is TGTGCCAGCAGTGAATCGGGGTGGTCCGACCACTTT. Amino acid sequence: CASSESGWSDHF.

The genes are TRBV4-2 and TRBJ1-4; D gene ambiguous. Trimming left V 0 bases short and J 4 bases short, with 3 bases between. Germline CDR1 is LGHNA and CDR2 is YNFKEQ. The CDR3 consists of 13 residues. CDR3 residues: CASSQDRNEKLFF. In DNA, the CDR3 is TGTGCCAGCAGCCAAGACCGTAATGAAAAACTGTTTTTT.

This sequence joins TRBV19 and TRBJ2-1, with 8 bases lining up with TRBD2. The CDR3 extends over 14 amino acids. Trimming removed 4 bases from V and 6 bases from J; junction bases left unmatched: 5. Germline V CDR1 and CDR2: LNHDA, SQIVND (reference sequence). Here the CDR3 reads CASSNPGGGNEQFF. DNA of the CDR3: TGTGCCAGTAGTAACCCGGGAGGGGGCAATGAGCAGTTCTTC. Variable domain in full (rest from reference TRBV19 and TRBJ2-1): DGGITQSPKYLFRKEGQNVTLSCEQNLNHDAMYWYRQDPGQGLRLIYYSQIVNDFQKGDIAEGYSVSREKKESFPLTVTSAQKNPTAFYLCASSNPGGGNEQFFGPGTRLTVL.

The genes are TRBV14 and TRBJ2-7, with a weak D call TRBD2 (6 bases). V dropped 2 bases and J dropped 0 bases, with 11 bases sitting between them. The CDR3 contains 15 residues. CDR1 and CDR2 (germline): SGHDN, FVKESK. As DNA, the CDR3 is TGTGCCAGCAGCCAATTCCCGGGAGTCTCCTACGAGCAGTACTTC. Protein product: CASSQFPGVSYEQYF.

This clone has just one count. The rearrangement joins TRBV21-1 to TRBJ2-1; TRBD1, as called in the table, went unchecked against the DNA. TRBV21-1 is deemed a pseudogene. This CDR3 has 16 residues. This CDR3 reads CASSNSGTGPYNEQFF. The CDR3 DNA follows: TGTGCCAGCAGCAATTCTGGGACAGGCCCATACAATGAGCAGTTCTTC.

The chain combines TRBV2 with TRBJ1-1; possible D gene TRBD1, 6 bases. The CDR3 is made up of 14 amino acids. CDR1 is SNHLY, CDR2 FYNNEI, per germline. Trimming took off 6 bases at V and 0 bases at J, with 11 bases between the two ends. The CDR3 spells CASRQGQMNTEAFF. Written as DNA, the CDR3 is TGTGCCAGCAGACAAGGACAGATGAACACTGAAGCTTTCTTT.

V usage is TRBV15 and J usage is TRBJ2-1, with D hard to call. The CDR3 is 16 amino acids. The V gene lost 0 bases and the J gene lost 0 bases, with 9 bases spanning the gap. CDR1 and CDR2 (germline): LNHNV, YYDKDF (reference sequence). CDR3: CATSRETPSSYNEQFF. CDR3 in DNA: TGTGCCACCAGCAGAGAGACTCCAAGCTCCTACAATGAGCAGTTCTTC.

In DNA, the CDR3 is TGTGCCAGCAGCTTAAACGCGGTTTTGAACACTGAAGCTTTCTTT. Protein: CASSLNAVLNTEAFF. The V gene is TRBV7-2, the J gene TRBJ1-1; no clear D gene. Germline-derived CDR1 and CDR2 are SGHTA and FQGNSA. Trimming shortened V by 2 bases and J by 0 bases, and 10 bases separated the two germline ends. The CDR3 spans 15 residues. Full variable domain (rest looked up from reference TRBV7-2 and TRBJ1-1): GAGVSQSPSNKVTEKGKDVELRCDPISGHTALYWYRQSLGQGLEFLIYFQGNSAPDKSGLPSDRFSAERTGGSVSTLTIQRTQQEDSAVYLCASSLNAVLNTEAFFGQGTRLTVV.

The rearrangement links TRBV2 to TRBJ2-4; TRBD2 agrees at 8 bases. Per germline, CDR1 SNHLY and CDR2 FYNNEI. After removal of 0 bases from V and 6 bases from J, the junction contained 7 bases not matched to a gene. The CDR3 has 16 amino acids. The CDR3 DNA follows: TGTGCCAGCAGTGAAGCTGGCCGGGGGGGCAGAAACATTCAGTACTTC. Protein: CASSEAGRGGRNIQYF.

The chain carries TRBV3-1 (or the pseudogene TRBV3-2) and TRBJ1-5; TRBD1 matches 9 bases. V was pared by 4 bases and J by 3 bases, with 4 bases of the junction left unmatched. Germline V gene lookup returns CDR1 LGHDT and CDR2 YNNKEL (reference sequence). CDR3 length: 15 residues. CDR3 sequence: CASSPGTGPNQPQHF. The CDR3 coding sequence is TGTGCCAGCAGCCCCGGGACAGGGCCCAATCAGCCCCAGCATTTT.

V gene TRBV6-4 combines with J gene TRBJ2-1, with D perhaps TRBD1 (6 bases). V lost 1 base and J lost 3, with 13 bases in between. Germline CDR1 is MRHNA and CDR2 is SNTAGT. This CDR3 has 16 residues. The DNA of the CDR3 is TGTGCCAGCAGTGACTATTATAGGGGGAACTACAATGAGCAGTTCTTC. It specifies CASSDYYRGNYNEQFF.

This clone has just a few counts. CDR3 amino acids: CSAKGDYGYTF. CDR3 in DNA: TGCAGTGCAAAAGGGGACTATGGCTACACCTTC. The chain has TRBV20-1 and TRBJ1-2; D might be TRBD1 (5 bases). Germline CDR1 and CDR2: DFQATT and SNEGSKA (reference sequence). V was shortened by 6 bases and J by 3 bases, with 8 bases between the two germline ends. This CDR3 region has 11 residues.

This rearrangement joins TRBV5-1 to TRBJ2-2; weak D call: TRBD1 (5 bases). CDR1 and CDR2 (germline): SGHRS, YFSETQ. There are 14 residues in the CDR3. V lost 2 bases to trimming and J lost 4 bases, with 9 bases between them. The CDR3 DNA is TGCGCCAGCAGCTTAAGGGGCCCCACCGGGGAGCTGTTTTTT. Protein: CASSLRGPTGELFF. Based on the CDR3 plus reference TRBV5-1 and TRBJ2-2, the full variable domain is KAGVTQTPRYLIKTRGQQVTLSCSPISGHRSVSWYQQTPGQGLQFLFEYFSETQRNKGNFPGRFSGRQFSNSRSEMNVSTLELGDSALYLCASSLRGPTGELFFGEGSRLTVL.

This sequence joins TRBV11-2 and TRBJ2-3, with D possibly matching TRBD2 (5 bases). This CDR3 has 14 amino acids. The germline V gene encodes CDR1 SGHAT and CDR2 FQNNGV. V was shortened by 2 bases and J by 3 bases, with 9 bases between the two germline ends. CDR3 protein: CASSLWQRTDTQYF. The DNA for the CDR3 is TGTGCCAGCAGCTTATGGCAGCGGACAGATACGCAGTATTTT.

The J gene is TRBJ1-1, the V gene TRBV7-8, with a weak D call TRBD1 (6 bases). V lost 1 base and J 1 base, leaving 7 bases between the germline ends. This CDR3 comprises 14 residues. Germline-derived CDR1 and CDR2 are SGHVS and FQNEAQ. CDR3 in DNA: TGTGCCAGCAGCTTAGTCAGGGGGAACACTGAAGCTTTCTTT. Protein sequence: CASSLVRGNTEAFF.

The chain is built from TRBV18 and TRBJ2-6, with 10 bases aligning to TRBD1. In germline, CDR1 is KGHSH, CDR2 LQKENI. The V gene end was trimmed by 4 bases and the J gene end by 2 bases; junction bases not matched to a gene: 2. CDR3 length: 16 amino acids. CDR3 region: CASSRDRGAGANVLTF. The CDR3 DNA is TGTGCCAGCTCACGGGACAGGGGTGCTGGGGCCAACGTCCTGACTTTC.

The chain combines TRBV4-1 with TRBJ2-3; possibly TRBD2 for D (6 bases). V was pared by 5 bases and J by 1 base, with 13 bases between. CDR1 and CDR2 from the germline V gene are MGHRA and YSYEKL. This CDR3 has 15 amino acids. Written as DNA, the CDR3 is TGCGCCAGCAGCGATATGGCTAGCGGCACAGATACGCAGTATTTT. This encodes CASSDMASGTDTQYF.